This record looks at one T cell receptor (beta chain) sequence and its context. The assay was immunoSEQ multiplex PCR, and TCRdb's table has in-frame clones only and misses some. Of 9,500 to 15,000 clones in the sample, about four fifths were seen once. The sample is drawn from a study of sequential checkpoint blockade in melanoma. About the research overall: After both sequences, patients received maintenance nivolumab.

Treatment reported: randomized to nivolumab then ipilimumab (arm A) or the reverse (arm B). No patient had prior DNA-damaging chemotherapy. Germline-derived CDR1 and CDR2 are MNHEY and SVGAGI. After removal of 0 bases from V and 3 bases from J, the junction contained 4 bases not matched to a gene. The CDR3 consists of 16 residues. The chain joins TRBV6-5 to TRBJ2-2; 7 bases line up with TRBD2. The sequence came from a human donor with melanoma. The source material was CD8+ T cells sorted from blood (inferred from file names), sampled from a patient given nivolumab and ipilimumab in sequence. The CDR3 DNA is TGTGCCAGCAGTTACTCTCGTCTAGCGGACACCGGGGAGCTGTTTTTT. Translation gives CASSYSRLADTGELFF.